The rows below give T cell receptor beta chains drawn from one sample of a study of a mutant IDH1 vaccine in newly diagnosed glioma. Sequencing was performed with immunoSEQ multiplex PCR; in TCRdb, only in-frame clones are kept and a portion is missing. In the table there are about 34,000 clones, around nine tenths of which are singletons. The antigens these receptors bind are not known. The sequences come from PBMCs, collected from a glioma patient whose treatment included an IDH1 peptide vaccine. Receptors originate from a woman younger than 45 with glioma. Both conserved end residues are part of each CDR3. A D gene is named only where the DNA matches it firmly. Some rows mark clone size as missing; the rest say once, few, many or name a class of expanded clone.

clone_size j_call d_call v_call cdr3_aa cdr3_nt
- TRBJ1-5 TRBD1 TRBV4-1 CASSQHGQVDQPQHF TGCGCCAGCAGCCAACACGGACAGGTAGATCAGCCCCAGCATTTT
- TRBJ2-7 TRBD1 TRBV6-5 CASGLQGDEQYF TGTGCCAGCGGGTTACAGGGGGACGAGCAGTACTTC
- TRBJ2-1 TRBD1 TRBV6-6 CASSLQGDNEQFF TGTGCCAGCAGTCTACAGGGGGACAATGAGCAGTTCTTC
- TRBJ2-1 - TRBV19 CASSIGTRGSSYNEQFF TGTGCCAGTAGTATCGGCACGAGGGGAAGCTCCTACAATGAGCAGTTCTTC
- TRBJ1-2 TRBD1 TRBV30 CAWGSQGAAFTGYTF TGTGCCTGGGGATCCCAGGGGGCGGCTTTTACAGGCTACACCTTC
- TRBJ1-4 - TRBV6-1 CATWGAPEKLFF TGTGCCACCTGGGGGGCACCAGAAAAACTGTTTTTT
- TRBJ1-1 TRBD1 TRBV7-9 CASSPGQGAKTEAFF TGTGCCAGCAGCCCGGGACAGGGGGCCAAAACTGAAGCTTTCTTT
once TRBJ2-7 - TRBV29-1 CSVEDYEQYF TGCAGCGTTGAAGATTACGAGCAGTACTTC
- TRBJ2-3 TRBD2 TRBV2 CASSEARLAGRTDTQYF TGTGCCAGCAGTGAGGCCCGGCTAGCGGGGCGGACAGATACGCAGTATTTT
- TRBJ1-2 TRBD1 TRBV5-6 CASSSDRGRPYGYTF TGTGCCAGCAGCTCCGACAGGGGGCGCCCCTATGGCTACACCTTC
- TRBJ1-6 TRBD1 TRBV30 CAWSQGQNNSPLHF TGTGCCTGGAGTCAGGGACAGAATAATTCACCCCTCCACTTT
- TRBJ2-3 TRBD2 TRBV27 CASSFGVAGDTQYF TGTGCCAGCAGTTTCGGCGTAGCGGGGGATACGCAGTATTTT
- TRBJ2-5 TRBD2 TRBV5-1 CASSLALRSTSGLQETQYF TGCGCCAGCAGCTTGGCCCTTAGGTCGACTAGCGGGCTTCAAGAGACCCAGTACTTC
- TRBJ1-1 - TRBV5-6 CASSSNRVAEAFF TGTGCCAGCAGCTCTAACAGGGTTGCTGAAGCTTTCTTT
- TRBJ1-1 - TRBV5-6 CASSMSPAEVNTEAFF TGTGCCAGCAGCATGAGTCCTGCGGAGGTGAACACTGAAGCTTTCTTT
- TRBJ1-3 TRBD1 TRBV5-1 CASSHQSGQGAFSTGNTIYF TGCGCCAGCAGCCATCAATCGGGACAGGGGGCCTTCTCTACTGGAAACACCATATATTTT
- TRBJ1-4 TRBD1 TRBV7-9 CASSLVEGAGEKLFF TGTGCCAGCAGCTTGGTGGAGGGGGCGGGTGAAAAACTGTTTTTT
- TRBJ2-7 - TRBV4-1 CASSPIQGLYEQYF TGCGCCAGCAGCCCTATCCAAGGACTCTACGAGCAGTACTTC
few TRBJ1-1 TRBD1 TRBV5-1 CASSLGQGARNTEAFF TGCGCCAGCAGCTTGGGACAGGGGGCGCGTAACACTGAAGCTTTCTTT
- TRBJ2-7 - TRBV29-1 CSAAVEYEQYF TGCAGCGCCGCGGTAGAGTACGAGCAGTACTTC
- TRBJ1-6 TRBD1 TRBV7-9 CASSLATGTGTSPLHF TGTGCCAGCAGCTTAGCCACAGGGACAGGGACCTCACCCCTCCACTTT
- TRBJ2-5 TRBD2 TRBV28 CASSGTSGTQYF TGTGCCAGCAGTGGGACTAGCGGGACCCAGTACTTC
- TRBJ2-3 - TRBV2 CASRRGFGTDTQYF TGTGCCAGCAGGAGGGGTTTCGGCACAGATACGCAGTATTTT
- TRBJ2-2 - TRBV11-2 CASSLTSGSTGELFF TGTGCCAGCAGCTTGACGTCCGGGAGCACCGGGGAGCTGTTTTTT
- TRBJ1-6 - TRBV7-9 CASSLTGHRRDSPLHF TGTGCCAGCAGCTTAACGGGCCACCGCCGGGACTCACCCCTCCACTTT
once TRBJ2-2 - TRBV7-9 CASSLAQGSGELFF TGTGCCAGCAGCTTAGCGCAGGGATCCGGGGAGCTGTTTTTT
once TRBJ1-4 - TRBV4-1 CASSLGLPNEKLFF TGCGCCAGCAGCCTTGGACTCCCTAATGAAAAACTGTTTTTT
- TRBJ1-1 - TRBV5-1 CASSFQLSNTEAFF TGCGCCAGCAGCTTTCAACTTTCGAACACTGAAGCTTTCTTT
once TRBJ1-2 - TRBV9 CASSGGRVYGYTF TGTGCCAGCAGCGGCGGAAGGGTCTATGGCTACACCTTC
- TRBJ1-2 TRBD1 TRBV6-1 CASSVRQGHYGYTF TGTGCCAGCAGTGTCCGACAGGGACACTATGGCTACACCTTC
- TRBJ1-2 TRBD1 TRBV7-8 CASSLGTVGNWGYTF TGTGCCAGCAGCTTGGGGACAGTGGGTAACTGGGGCTACACCTTC
- TRBJ2-1 - TRBV7-9 CASSLGRNEQFF TGTGCCAGCAGCCTGGGGAGAAATGAGCAGTTCTTC
- TRBJ1-2 - TRBV12-2 CASRYRQAQNYGYTF TGTGCAAGTCGCTACCGACAGGCCCAAAACTATGGCTACACCTTC
- TRBJ1-1 - TRBV2 CASSEWWGNTEAFF TGTGCCAGCAGTGAATGGTGGGGGAACACTGAAGCTTTCTTT
- TRBJ2-5 - TRBV30 CAWSAASETQYF TGTGCCTGGAGTGCAGCTTCCGAGACCCAGTACTTC
once TRBJ2-7 TRBD1 TRBV2 CASTRTGSYEQYF TGTGCCAGCACCAGGACAGGGAGCTACGAGCAGTACTTC